The rows below give T cell receptor beta chains drawn from one sample of a study of T-cell memory formation after mild COVID-19. In TCRdb, the 5' RACE reads were re-called with MiXCR into one record per CDR3 protein. Here the sample spans hundreds of thousands of distinct CDR3 sequences, less than 25% being singletons. Sequenced sample: PBMCs or a T cell subset sorted from them (not recorded which). Receptors were obtained from an adult woman who had mild COVID-19 (a few samples of this study predate the infection). Cell type and time point are not known. The conserved cysteine and the conserved F or W are not part of the CDR3 here.

j_call v_call cdr3_aa
TRBJ2-7 TRBV27 ASRGFRAYEQY
TRBJ2-1 TRBV19 ASQREGRYNEQF
TRBJ2-3 TRBV2 AIRLRGSTDTQY
TRBJ2-2 TRBV12-3/TRBV12-4 ASSPRRGDTGELF
TRBJ1-5 TRBV15 ATSRSRGQPQH
TRBJ2-2 TRBV4-1 ASSQVAAANTGELF
TRBJ1-1 TRBV20-1 SARESPTFEAF
TRBJ1-3 TRBV2 ASSPSYSGNTIY
TRBJ1-6 TRBV6-5 ASSYASAGGGSPLH
TRBJ2-4 TRBV5-1 ASSSDGAKNIQY
TRBJ2-3 TRBV5-6 ASSLRWGASGQFVRPTDTQY
TRBJ2-3 TRBV9 ASSPTPGLLPPDTQY
TRBJ1-3 TRBV29-1 SVETDSGNTLY
TRBJ1-1 TRBV4-1 ASSQDSRREAF
TRBJ2-1 TRBV5-1 ASSPDPAGAIDEQF
TRBJ2-1 TRBV19 ASPWGISYNEQF
TRBJ1-5 TRBV9 ASSVHSGSQPQH
TRBJ2-1 TRBV9 ASSVGRGGGAVNNEQF
TRBJ2-5 TRBV4-1 ASSQVTGVGTQY
TRBJ1-5 TRBV3-1 ASSQPGTARPQPQH
TRBJ2-7 TRBV9 ASSVGTGPATSEQY
TRBJ2-4 TRBV5-1 ASSRTVRSGGNIQY
TRBJ1-1 TRBV29-1 SVAVAIMNTEAF
TRBJ2-3 TRBV6-6 ASSSTRTDTQY
TRBJ2-3 TRBV12-3/TRBV12-4 ASNQQGVDTQY
TRBJ2-5 TRBV29-1 SVEGLAGETQY
TRBJ2-5 TRBV7-9 ASSPNRQQETQY
TRBJ2-3 TRBV7-3 ASSHSGGAGTDTQY
TRBJ2-2 TRBV9 ASSYSGLNTGELF
TRBJ2-5 TRBV5-1 ASHPGLAGGETQY
TRBJ2-7 TRBV7-6 ASSSAGLNDEQY
TRBJ1-2 TRBV15 ATSRAWGQNYGYT
TRBJ1-2 TRBV25-1 ASSEFPGFAGYT
TRBJ1-2 TRBV19 ASSTPGKGPGGYT
TRBJ2-3 TRBV14 ASSQVLEQY
TRBJ2-7 TRBV11-2 ASSPGQLYYEQY
TRBJ2-1 TRBV5-4 ASSKATSGRYNEQF